This T cell receptor beta chain is drawn from a study of CD8 T cells in Susac syndrome. The CDR3 has 14 amino acids. Germline loops: CDR1 MNHEY, CDR2 SMNVEV (reference sequence). V was cut by 2 bases and J by 4 bases, with 11 bases left in between. An input of 0.5 to 1 ug of RNA was subjected to reverse transcription using random hexamers. TCRdb redid the calling of the immunoSEQ multiplex PCR reads with MiXCR, one entry per CDR3 protein. The repertoire includes more than 75,000 distinct CDR3 sequences, roughly 91% of them detected once, and roughly 0.32% sits in the top ten. The sample was CD8+ T cells from PBMCs. This chain uses TRBV27 with TRBJ2-5; a weak D match, TRBD2 (6 bases). The sequence was obtained from a human donor in good health. The CDR3 protein is CASSLRRGGETQYF. CDR3 DNA: TGTGCCAGCAGTTTAAGGAGGGGAGGAGAGACCCAGTACTTC.